These T cell receptor beta chains were read from a single sample in a study of CD8 T cells in Susac syndrome. From the immunoSEQ multiplex PCR reads, TCRdb called clonotypes with MiXCR, one entry per CDR3 protein. Seen here are roughly 330,000 distinct CDR3 sequences, approximately 90% observed once, and the top ten hold approximately 0.065%. The specimen sequenced was CD4+ T cells from PBMCs. The receptors here all came from a human donor with multiple sclerosis. Each CDR3 is given with its conserved first and last residue. Fields, in order: D gene, clone size, J gene, V gene, CDR3 length, CDR3 protein. The D gene is left open where the match is weak. Clone sizes are given selectively: once, few, many, or a class where the clone is expanded.

>NA|NA|TRBJ2-1|TRBV7-9|13
CASSSRDYNEQFF
>TRBD1|few|TRBJ1-6|TRBV7-2|15
CASSPQGARDSPLHF
>NA|once|TRBJ1-2|TRBV12-3/TRBV12-4|13
CASSFQGPYGYTF
>NA|NA|TRBJ2-7|TRBV6-5|14
CASKIRPNSYEQYF
>NA|NA|TRBJ1-2|TRBV5-1|15
CASTDGTRDGYGYTF
>NA|once|TRBJ2-2|TRBV2|15
CASSAEASGTGELFF
>TRBD2|NA|TRBJ2-1|TRBV4-1|18
CASSQEPGLAGVRNEQFF
>NA|once|TRBJ1-1|TRBV12-3/TRBV12-4|15
CASSPPDSLNTEAFF
>TRBD1|NA|TRBJ1-5|TRBV19|14
CASSVGQLNQPQHF
>TRBD1|few|TRBJ1-2|TRBV7-2|16
CASSLSGTGRNYGYTF
>TRBD1|NA|TRBJ2-3|TRBV9|15
CASSVRDSYTDTQYF
>TRBD1|NA|TRBJ2-7|TRBV20-1|11
CSARTGSEQYF
>NA|NA|TRBJ1-5|TRBV19|13
CASSFRAGITQHF
>NA|NA|TRBJ1-1|TRBV19|13
CASSILRSSEAFF
>NA|once|TRBJ2-2|TRBV7-2|14
CASSLVSDSGELFF
>TRBD1|few|TRBJ2-7|TRBV6-1|13
CATTGTATYEQYF
>TRBD2|NA|TRBJ2-7|TRBV18|16
CASSRGTGGPQYEQYF
>NA|NA|TRBJ1-1|TRBV12-3/TRBV12-4|12
CASSPRYTEAFF
>NA|NA|TRBJ2-1|TRBV3-1|11
CASSYNGGQFF
>NA|few|TRBJ1-1|TRBV7-3|13
CASSLHGNTEAFF
>TRBD1|NA|TRBJ2-7|TRBV11-2|15
CASSLDPGQAYEQYF
>NA|NA|TRBJ1-6|TRBV29-1|13
CSVGDDYNSPLHF
>NA|NA|TRBJ2-7|TRBV5-6|13
CASRRASVYEQYF
>NA|NA|TRBJ2-7|TRBV7-2|16
CASSPTTGTYTYEQYF
>NA|NA|TRBJ2-7|TRBV19|14
CASSIEGFAYEQYF
>TRBD1|NA|TRBJ2-7|TRBV7-9|17
CASSLVRIRDSTYEQYF
>NA|NA|TRBJ2-1|TRBV7-3|13
CASSFSRGDEQFF
>NA|few|TRBJ2-7|TRBV14|14
CASSPPGRNYEQYF
>TRBD1|NA|TRBJ1-2|TRBV27|17
CASSFTTTGIGGYGYTF
>NA|once|TRBJ2-5|TRBV9|14
CASSVGIRGETQYF
>TRBD1|NA|TRBJ2-5|TRBV20-1|15
CSAREDRGPQETQYF
>TRBD2|NA|TRBJ2-7|TRBV5-1|19
CASSRTSGNPPPRVYEQYF
>TRBD2|NA|TRBJ2-2|TRBV9|15
CASKRSSGSPGELFF
>TRBD1|NA|TRBJ2-1|TRBV29-1|15
CSVDRGRGPYNEQFF
>TRBD2|NA|TRBJ2-2|TRBV12-3/TRBV12-4|17
CASSLSTSGRRTGELFF
>NA|NA|TRBJ1-1|TRBV29-1|13
CSVRHTLNTEAFF
>TRBD2|NA|TRBJ2-1|TRBV6-5|16
CASSYESGRGSNEQFF
>NA|NA|TRBJ1-6|TRBV4-3|16
CASSEQGGSYNSPLHF
>NA|NA|TRBJ1-6|TRBV9|17
CASSPRQASSYNSPLHF
>NA|NA|TRBJ2-5|TRBV5-4|14
CASSFPGPEETQYF